The 23 T cell receptor beta chains in this list originate from one sample, sequenced in a study of cytomegalovirus exposure and HLA in healthy donors. PCR involved 60 Vbeta and 13 Jbeta primers. The table came from immunoSEQ multiplex PCR; TCRdb's copy has only in-frame clones and leaves some out. In the table there are roughly 140,000 clones, 80% of which are singletons. Sequencing input: PBMCs. Receptors originate from a female donor in good health and CMV-seronegative.

The rearrangement joins TRBV11-2 to TRBJ2-7; 11 nucleotides line up with TRBD1. This CDR3 region has 14 residues. Germline-derived CDR1 and CDR2 are SGHAT and FQNNGV. With 5 bases clipped from V and 7 bases from J, the junction kept 7 bases outside the gene matches. The CDR3 sequence is CASSPGTGGMEQYF. CDR3 coding DNA: TGTGCCAGCAGCCCCGGGACAGGGGGTATGGAGCAGTACTTC.

This clone was seen more than once but under ten times. The chain uses TRBV2 and TRBJ1-2; D remains ambiguous. The CDR3 loop spans 12 amino acids. Germline lookup yields CDR1 SNHLY and CDR2 FYNNEI. With 6 bases removed from V and 3 bases from J, the gap between germline ends came to 8 bases. The CDR3 coding sequence is TGTGCCAGCAGGAAGAGGGACTATGGCTACACCTTC. Translation gives CASRKRDYGYTF.

The V and J genes are TRBV2 and TRBJ2-7; D may be TRBD1 (6 bases). V was cut by 6 bases and J by 0 bases, with 15 bases left in between. The germline V gene has CDR1 SNHLY and CDR2 FYNNEI. The CDR3 loop spans 15 amino acids. The CDR3 reads CASRDFRDNSYEQYF. The DNA for the CDR3 is TGTGCCAGCAGGGACTTCCGGGACAACTCCTACGAGCAGTACTTC.

The sample holds a few counts of this clone. This chain uses TRBV4-1 with TRBJ1-5; D is ambiguous. This CDR3 has 13 amino acids. Trimming cost V 1 base and J 3 bases, with 4 bases left between them. Germline V lookup: CDR1 MGHRA, CDR2 YSYEKL. The CDR3 DNA reads TGCGCCAGCAGCCAAGCTTCCAATCAGCCCCAGCATTTT. Translation: CASSQASNQPQHF.

The chain carries TRBV18 and TRBJ1-2, with D possibly matching TRBD1 (6 bases). With 4 bases removed from V and 3 bases from J, the gap between germline ends came to 6 bases. CDR3 length: 12 residues. Germline CDR1 reads KGHSH; CDR2 reads LQKENI. The CDR3 spells CASSRQDYGYTF. The CDR3, as DNA: TGTGCCAGCTCACGACAGGACTATGGCTACACCTTC.

The rearrangement joins TRBV18 to TRBJ2-7; the D is unclear. With 2 bases removed from V and 7 bases from J, the gap between germline ends came to 9 bases. Germline CDR1 reads KGHSH; CDR2 reads LQKENI. The CDR3 is 12 amino acids. CDR3 residues: CASSPSTREQYF. As DNA, the CDR3 is TGTGCCAGCTCACCATCGACAAGGGAGCAGTACTTC.

The J gene is TRBJ2-7, the V gene TRBV2; TRBD2 matches at 8 bases. Unmatched junction bases numbered 5, after V lost 4 bases and J lost 3 bases. The CDR3 runs to 14 residues. Germline CDR1 and CDR2: SNHLY and FYNNEI. The CDR3: CASSAGGPGYEQYF. CDR3 nucleotide sequence: TGTGCCAGCAGTGCGGGAGGGCCGGGCTACGAGCAGTACTTC.

On this clone: The CDR3 carries no conserved terminal phenylalanine or tryptophan, so it likely arises from a read error. The rearrangement links TRBV23-1 to TRBJ1-1, with D maybe TRBD1 (5 bases). TRBV23-1 is reported as an ORF; its role is uncertain. Deletions cut 2 bases from V and 1 base from J, with 20 bases between. The CDR3 runs 18 residues. CDR3 residues: CASSQRLQGKEGNTEAFV. Here the CDR3 DNA reads TGCGCCAGCAGTCAAAGGCTCCAGGGAAAAGAAGGGAACACTGAAGCTTTCGTT.

This clone came up a few times. The V gene is TRBV27, the J gene TRBJ2-1; D not resolved. Germline V gives CDR1 MNHEY, CDR2 SMNVEV (reference sequence). V was trimmed by 3 bases and J by 0 bases, leaving 9 bases between them. This CDR3 comprises 15 residues. The CDR3 DNA reads TGTGCCAGCAGTTTTGCGGAGAGCTCCTACAATGAGCAGTTCTTC. Protein product: CASSFAESSYNEQFF.

This clone was counted only a few times. In DNA form, the CDR3 reads TGTGCCAGTAGTATCCGACAGATAGATACGCAGTATTTT. Residues: CASSIRQIDTQYF. The rearrangement joins TRBV19 to TRBJ2-3; D is perhaps TRBD1 (5 bases). The CDR3 is 13 amino acids. Germline CDR1 reads LNHDA; CDR2 reads SQIVND (reference sequence). V was clipped by 3 bases and J by 5 bases, with 9 bases between them.

The chain recombines TRBV9 with TRBJ1-4; D is unclear. The CDR3 covers 14 residues. V lost 3 bases to trimming and J lost 2 bases, with 8 bases between them. Germline CDR1 SGDLS, CDR2 YYNGEE. The CDR3 is CASSGRVTNEKLFF. CDR3 bases: TGTGCCAGCAGCGGAAGAGTGACTAATGAAAAACTGTTTTTT.

V is TRBV18 and J is TRBJ2-3; D uncertain. The CDR3 spans 15 residues. The germline V gene has CDR1 KGHSH and CDR2 LQKENI. The germline V and J ends were trimmed by 2 bases and 0 bases, with 9 bases remaining between them. The CDR3 DNA is TGTGCCAGCTCACCAGCGGCAACTAGCACAGATACGCAGTATTTT. Translation: CASSPAATSTDTQYF. The full variable domain, with the rest looked up from reference TRBV18 and TRBJ2-3, is NAGVMQNPRHLVRRRGQEARLRCSPMKGHSHVYWYRQLPEEGLKFMVYLQKENIIDESGMPKERFSAEFPKEGPSILRIQQVVRGDSAAYFCASSPAATSTDTQYFGPGTRLTVL.

There are a few counts of this clone. The chain has TRBV2 and TRBJ2-1; 12 bases align to TRBD2. The CDR3 runs 14 residues. J lost 4 bases, V lost 7 bases, and 2 bases had no gene match. Germline-derived CDR1 and CDR2 are SNHLY and FYNNEI. The CDR3 sequence is CASNGLAGYNEQFF. DNA of the CDR3: TGTGCCAGCAACGGACTAGCGGGATACAATGAGCAGTTCTTC.

This clone was detected once. This chain uses TRBV7-9 with TRBJ2-7; 9 bases line up with TRBD1. The CDR3 is made up of 16 amino acids. Germline V gene sequence: CDR1 SEHNR, CDR2 FQNEAQ (reference sequence). V lost 5 bases to trimming and J lost 4 bases; unmatched junction nucleotides: 12. The CDR3 region has the DNA TGTGCCAGCAGCCCGCCGGGATTACAGGGGGCTTACGAGCAGTACTTC. Translating it yields CASSPPGLQGAYEQYF.

This clone was observed once. The chain uses TRBV5-5 and TRBJ2-7; a weak D match, TRBD2 (6 bases). Per the germline V gene, CDR1 is SGHKS and CDR2 is YYEKEE (reference sequence). V was cut by 4 bases and J by 7 bases, with 24 bases left in between. The CDR3 is 16 amino acids. Here the CDR3 reads CASSPEGRSGEREQYF. CDR3 bases: TGTGCCAGCAGCCCGGAGGGCAGATCCGGGGAGAGGGAGCAGTACTTC.

The DNA for the CDR3 is TGTGCCAGCGGGGCTAGCGGGAGGGCCGATGAGCAGTTCTTC. Amino acid sequence: CASGASGRADEQFF. V and J are TRBV28 and TRBJ2-1; 12 bases agree with TRBD2. The germline V gene encodes CDR1 MDHEN and CDR2 SYDVKM. The CDR3 length is 14 residues. The ends lost 8 bases at V and 8 bases at J; junction bases unmatched: 7.

The chain couples TRBV6-5 to TRBJ1-1; TRBD1 agrees at 7 bases. V lost 0 bases, J lost 10 bases, and 14 bases stayed unmatched. CDR3 length: 16 residues. Germline CDR1 MNHEY, CDR2 SVGAGI. CDR3 region: CASSYSRNSGGEGAFF. The CDR3 DNA follows: TGTGCCAGCAGTTACTCGCGGAATTCAGGGGGAGAAGGAGCTTTCTTT.

The chain combines TRBV6-1 with TRBJ2-7; D possibly corresponds to TRBD1 (6 bases). V lost 3 bases, J lost 1 base, and 10 bases lay in between. This CDR3 spans 14 amino acids. The V gene's germline CDR1 is MNHNS and CDR2 SASEGT. The CDR3 spells CASSDPRGSYEQYF. The CDR3 DNA reads as TGTGCCAGCAGTGACCCCAGGGGATCCTACGAGCAGTACTTC.

The chain has TRBV6-1 and TRBJ2-6; 8 nucleotides match TRBD1. CDR1 and CDR2 (germline): MNHNS, SASEGT. V shed 5 bases, J shed 4 bases, and the junction held 4 bases outside the gene matches. The CDR3 totals 15 residues. CDR3 region: CASSLRGQGANVLTF. Written as DNA, the CDR3 is TGTGCCAGCAGTCTCAGGGGGCAGGGGGCCAACGTCCTGACTTTC.

The genes are TRBV29-1 and TRBJ1-1; possible D gene TRBD1, 5 bases. The length of the CDR3 is 12 residues. The germline V and J ends were trimmed by 3 bases and 10 bases, with 15 bases remaining between them. CDR1 is SQVTM and CDR2 is ANQGSEA in the germline V gene. CDR3 DNA: TGCAGCGTTGACACAGATGCTAGGGGAGCTTTCTTT. Translating gives CSVDTDARGAFF.

Here the CDR3 reads CASSLGQVLNTIYF. The DNA of the CDR3 is TGTGCCAGCAGCCTCGGACAGGTTCTAAACACCATATATTTT. This chain connects TRBV7-2 to TRBJ1-3, with 7 bases that match TRBD1. The CDR3 spans 14 residues. The junction had 7 bases not matched to a gene; V was cut back by 5 bases and J by 6 bases. CDR1 is SGHTA and CDR2 is FQGNSA in the germline V gene.

The chain recombines TRBV29-1 with TRBJ1-4, with a weak D call TRBD1 (5 bases). Trimming removed 0 bases from V and 5 bases from J, with 10 bases in between. Germline CDR1 and CDR2: SQVTM and ANQGSEA. CDR3 length: 14 residues. Here the CDR3 DNA reads TGCAGCGTTGAAGACCGGGACTTGAATGAAAAACTGTTTTTT. Its protein product is CSVEDRDLNEKLFF.

V is TRBV28 and J is TRBJ2-3, with 7 bases matching TRBD1. The CDR3 sequence is 16 residues long. The germline V gene encodes CDR1 MDHEN and CDR2 SYDVKM. After removal of 8 bases from V and 3 bases from J, the junction contained 14 bases not matched to a gene. For the CDR3, the DNA is TGTGCCAGCTCGCCTTGGAAGGGGGCGGAAACAGATACGCAGTATTTT. This encodes CASSPWKGAETDTQYF. The full variable domain, in which reference TRBV28 and TRBJ2-3 provide the parts outside the CDR3, is DVKVTQSSRYLVKRTGEKVFLECVQDMDHENMFWYRQDPGLGLRLIYFSYDVKMKEKGDIPEGYSVSREKKERFSLILESASTNQTSMYLCASSPWKGAETDTQYFGPGTRLTVL.